This T cell receptor beta chain was sequenced during a study of technical replicates of blood from a handful of donors. The germline V gene encodes CDR1 MNHEY and CDR2 SMNVEV (reference sequence). The ends were cut back, 4 bases at V and 0 bases at J, with 7 bases in the middle. This CDR3 comprises 14 residues. The assay was immunoSEQ multiplex PCR, and TCRdb's table has in-frame clones only and misses some. The sample holds roughly 76,000 clones, under 95% seen once. The TCR sequence derives from a human donor in good health. Material for sequencing was T cells isolated from PBMCs. The chain recombines TRBV27 with TRBJ2-1; D is possibly TRBD1 (5 bases). The CDR3 loop reads CASSSQGSYNEQFF. The CDR3 DNA sequence: TGTGCCAGCAGTTCCCAGGGCTCCTACAATGAGCAGTTCTTC.